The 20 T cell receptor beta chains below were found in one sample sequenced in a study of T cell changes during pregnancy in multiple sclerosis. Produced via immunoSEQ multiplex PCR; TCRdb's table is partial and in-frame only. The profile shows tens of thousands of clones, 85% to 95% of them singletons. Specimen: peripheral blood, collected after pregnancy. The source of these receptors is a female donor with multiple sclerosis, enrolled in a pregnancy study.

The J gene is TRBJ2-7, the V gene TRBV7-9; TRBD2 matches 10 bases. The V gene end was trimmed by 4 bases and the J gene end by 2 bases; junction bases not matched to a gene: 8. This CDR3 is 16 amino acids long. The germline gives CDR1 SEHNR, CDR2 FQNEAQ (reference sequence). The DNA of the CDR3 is TGTGCCAGCAGCTCGACCTGGACTAGCGGAACCTACGAGCAGTACTTC. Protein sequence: CASSSTWTSGTYEQYF. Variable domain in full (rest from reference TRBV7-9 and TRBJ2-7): DTGVSQNPRHKITKRGQNVTFRCDPISEHNRLYWYRQTLGQGPEFLTYFQNEAQLEKSRLLSDRFSAERPKGSFSTLEIQRTEQGDSAMYLCASSSTWTSGTYEQYFGPGTRLTVT.

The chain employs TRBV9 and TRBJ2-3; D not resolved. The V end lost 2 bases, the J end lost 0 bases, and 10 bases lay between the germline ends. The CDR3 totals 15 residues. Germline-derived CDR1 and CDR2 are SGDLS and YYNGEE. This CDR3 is CASSVYQKSTDTQYF. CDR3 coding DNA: TGTGCCAGCAGCGTTTACCAGAAGAGCACAGATACGCAGTATTTT.

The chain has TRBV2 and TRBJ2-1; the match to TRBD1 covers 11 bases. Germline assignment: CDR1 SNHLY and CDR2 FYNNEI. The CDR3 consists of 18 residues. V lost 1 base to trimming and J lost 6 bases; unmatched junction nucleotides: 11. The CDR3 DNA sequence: TGTGCCAGCAGTGAAGGTCCAGCCTGGGACAGGGGGTCCAATGAGCAGTTCTTC. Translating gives CASSEGPAWDRGSNEQFF.

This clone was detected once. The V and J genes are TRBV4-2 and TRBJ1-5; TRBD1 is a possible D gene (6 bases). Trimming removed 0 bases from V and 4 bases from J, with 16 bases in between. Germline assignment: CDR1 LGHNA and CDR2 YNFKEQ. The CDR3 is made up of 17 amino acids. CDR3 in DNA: TGTGCCAGCAGCCAAGAATCTACAGGGAGGGAGAATCAGCCCCAGCATTTT. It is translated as CASSQESTGRENQPQHF.

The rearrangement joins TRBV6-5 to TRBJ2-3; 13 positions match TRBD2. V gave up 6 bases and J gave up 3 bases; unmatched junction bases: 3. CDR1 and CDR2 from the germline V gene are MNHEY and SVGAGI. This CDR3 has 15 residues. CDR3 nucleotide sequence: TGTGCCAGCAGGGGACTAGCGGGGCAGACAGATACGCAGTATTTT. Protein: CASRGLAGQTDTQYF.

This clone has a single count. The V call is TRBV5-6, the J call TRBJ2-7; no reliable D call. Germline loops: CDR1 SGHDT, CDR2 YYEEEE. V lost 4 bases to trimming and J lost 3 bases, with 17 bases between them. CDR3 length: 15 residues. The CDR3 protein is CASSPYNLEFYEQYF. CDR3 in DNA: TGTGCCAGCAGCCCCTACAACCTAGAATTCTACGAGCAGTACTTC.

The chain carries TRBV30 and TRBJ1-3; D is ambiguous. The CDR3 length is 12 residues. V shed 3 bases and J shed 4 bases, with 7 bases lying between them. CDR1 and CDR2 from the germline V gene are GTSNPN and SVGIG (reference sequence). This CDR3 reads CAWSKRGNTIYF. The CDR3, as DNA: TGTGCCTGGAGCAAGCGCGGAAACACCATATATTTT.

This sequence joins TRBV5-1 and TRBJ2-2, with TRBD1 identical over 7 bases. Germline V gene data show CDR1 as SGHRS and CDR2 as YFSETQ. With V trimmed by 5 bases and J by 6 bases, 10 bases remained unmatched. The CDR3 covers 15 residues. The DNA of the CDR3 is TGCGCCAGCAGAAGGGACAGCCATCCCTCCGGGGAGCTGTTTTTT. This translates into CASRRDSHPSGELFF.

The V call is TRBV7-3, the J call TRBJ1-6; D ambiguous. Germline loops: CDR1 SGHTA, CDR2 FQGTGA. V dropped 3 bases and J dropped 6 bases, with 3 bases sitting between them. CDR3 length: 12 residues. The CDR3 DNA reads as TGTGCCAGCAGCTTCCTTAATTCACCCCTCCACTTT. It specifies CASSFLNSPLHF.

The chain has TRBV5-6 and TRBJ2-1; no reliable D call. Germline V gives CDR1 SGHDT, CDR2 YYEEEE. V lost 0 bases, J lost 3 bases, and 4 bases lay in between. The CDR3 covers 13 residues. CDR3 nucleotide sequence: TGTGCCAGCAGCTTGGTTCTCTACAATGAGCAGTTCTTC. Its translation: CASSLVLYNEQFF.

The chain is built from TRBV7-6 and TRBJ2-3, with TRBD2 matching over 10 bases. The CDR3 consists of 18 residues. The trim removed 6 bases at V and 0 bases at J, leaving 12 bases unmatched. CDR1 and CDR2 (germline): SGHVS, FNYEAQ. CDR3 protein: CASSAMASGGTSTDTQYF. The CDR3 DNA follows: TGTGCCAGCAGTGCTATGGCTAGCGGGGGCACTAGCACAGATACGCAGTATTTT.

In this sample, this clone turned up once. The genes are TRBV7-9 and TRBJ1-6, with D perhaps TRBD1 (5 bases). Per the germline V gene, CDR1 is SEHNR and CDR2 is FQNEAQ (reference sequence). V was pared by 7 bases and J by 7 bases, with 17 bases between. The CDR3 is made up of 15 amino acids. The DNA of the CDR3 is TGTGCCAGCACCTCAAAGGGGCCAGGCAATTCACCCCTCCACTTT. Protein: CASTSKGPGNSPLHF.

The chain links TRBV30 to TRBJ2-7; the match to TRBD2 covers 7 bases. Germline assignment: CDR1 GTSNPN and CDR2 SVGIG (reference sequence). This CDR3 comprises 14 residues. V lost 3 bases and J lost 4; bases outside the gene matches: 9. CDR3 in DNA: TGTGCCTGGAGCCCCGGACTAGTCGCGTACGAGCAGTACTTC. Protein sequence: CAWSPGLVAYEQYF.

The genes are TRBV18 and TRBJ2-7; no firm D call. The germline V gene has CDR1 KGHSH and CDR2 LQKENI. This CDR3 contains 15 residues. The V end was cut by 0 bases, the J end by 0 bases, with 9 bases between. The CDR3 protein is CASSPPSQFSYEQYF. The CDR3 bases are TGTGCCAGCTCACCACCGAGTCAATTCTCCTACGAGCAGTACTTC.

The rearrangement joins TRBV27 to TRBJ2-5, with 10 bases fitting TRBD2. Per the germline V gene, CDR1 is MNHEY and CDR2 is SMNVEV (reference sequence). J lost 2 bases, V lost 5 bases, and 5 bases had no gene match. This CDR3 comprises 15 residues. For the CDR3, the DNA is TGTGCCAGCAGTCCCGGACTAGCGGCGCAAGAGACCCAGTACTTC. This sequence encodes CASSPGLAAQETQYF.

The CDR3 DNA reads as TGTGCCTGGAGTATCGGGGGACCTAACAATGAGCAGTTCTTC. Amino acids: CAWSIGGPNNEQFF. This sequence joins TRBV30 and TRBJ2-1; a possible D gene is TRBD2 (6 bases). Per germline, CDR1 GTSNPN and CDR2 SVGIG (reference sequence). Deletions cut 2 bases from V and 5 bases from J, with 13 bases between. The CDR3 length is 14 residues.

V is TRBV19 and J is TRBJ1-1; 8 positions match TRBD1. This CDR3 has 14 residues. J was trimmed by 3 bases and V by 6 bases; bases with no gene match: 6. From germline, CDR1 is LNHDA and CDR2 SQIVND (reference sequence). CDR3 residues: CASRFRGHDTEAFF. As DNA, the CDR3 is TGTGCCAGTAGGTTCAGGGGGCACGACACTGAAGCTTTCTTT.

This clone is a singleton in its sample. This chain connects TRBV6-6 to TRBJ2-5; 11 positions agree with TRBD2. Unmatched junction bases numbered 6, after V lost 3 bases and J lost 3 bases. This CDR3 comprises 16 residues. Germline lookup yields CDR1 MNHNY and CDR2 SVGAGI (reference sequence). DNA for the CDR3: TGTGCCAGCAGTTATCGGACTAGCGGGTTTAAAGAGACCCAGTACTTC. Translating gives CASSYRTSGFKETQYF.

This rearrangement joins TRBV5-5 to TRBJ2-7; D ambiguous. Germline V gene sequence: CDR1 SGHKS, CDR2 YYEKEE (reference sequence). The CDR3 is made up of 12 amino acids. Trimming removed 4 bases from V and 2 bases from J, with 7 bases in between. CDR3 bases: TGTGCCAGCAGCCGTTCTACCTACGAGCAGTACTTC. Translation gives CASSRSTYEQYF. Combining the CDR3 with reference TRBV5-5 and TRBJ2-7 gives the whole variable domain DAGVTQSPTHLIKTRGQQVTLRCSPISGHKSVSWYQQVLGQGPQFIFQYYEKEERGRGNFPDRFSARQFPNYSSELNVNALLLGDSALYLCASSRSTYEQYFGPGTRLTVT.

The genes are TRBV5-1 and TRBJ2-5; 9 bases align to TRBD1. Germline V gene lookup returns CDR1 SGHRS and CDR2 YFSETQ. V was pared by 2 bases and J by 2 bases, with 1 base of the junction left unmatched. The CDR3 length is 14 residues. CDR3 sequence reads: CASSLQGAQETQYF. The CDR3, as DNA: TGCGCCAGCAGCTTACAGGGGGCTCAAGAGACCCAGTACTTC.